Listed below are T cell receptor beta chains from one sample, sequenced in a study of OX40 agonist ivuxolimab in advanced cancers. Sequencing was performed with immunoSEQ multiplex PCR; in TCRdb, only in-frame clones are kept and a portion is missing. Among about 17,000 clones listed, 72% were seen once. The material was CD4+ or CD8+ T cells sorted from blood, obtained in a trial of the OX40 agonist ivuxolimab. These receptors were taken from an adult with an advanced solid tumor such as melanoma, head and neck, liver or kidney cancer. Both conserved end residues are part of each CDR3. A D gene is named only where the DNA matches it firmly. Clone size is given for some rows only: seen once, a few or many times, or a class if the clone is expanded.

TRBV6-1	NA	TRBJ1-1	NA	TGTGCCAGCAGTGAAGAAGAGGGATTAAACACTGAAGCTTTCTTT	CASSEEEGLNTEAFF
TRBV29-1	NA	TRBJ2-4	NA	TGCAGCGTTGGGACAGCCAAAAACATTCAGTACTTC	CSVGTAKNIQYF
TRBV4-3	NA	TRBJ2-5	NA	TGCGCCAGCAGCCAAGACCGCTTGCTACGAGAGACCCAGTACTTC	CASSQDRLLRETQYF
TRBV19	NA	TRBJ2-1	NA	TGTGCCAGTAGTATAGACTCCTCCCCTTGGAATGAGCAGTTCTTC	CASSIDSSPWNEQFF
TRBV5-6	NA	TRBJ1-2	NA	TGTGCCAGCAGCTTATTTGGAGACTATGGCTACACCTTC	CASSLFGDYGYTF
TRBV28	NA	TRBJ2-1	medium-sized	TGTGCCAGCACAATAACAGGTAGTAGCGCTGAGCAGTTCTTC	CASTITGSSAEQFF
TRBV5-6	NA	TRBJ1-5	few	TGTGCCAGCAGTAGGGTAGGGATGGGCAATCAGCCCCAGCATTTT	CASSRVGMGNQPQHF
TRBV27	NA	TRBJ1-2	NA	TGTGCCAGCAGTTTCGGGGGTAGCTATGGCTACACCTTC	CASSFGGSYGYTF
TRBV6-5	NA	TRBJ2-1	NA	TGTGCCAGCAGCAGTACAAGTGTCTCCTACAATGAGCAGTTCTTC	CASSSTSVSYNEQFF
TRBV9	NA	TRBJ1-4	NA	TGTGCCAGCAGCGTAGAAACGGGGTATGATGAAAAACTGTTTTTT	CASSVETGYDEKLFF
TRBV7-8	TRBD1	TRBJ1-5	NA	TGTGCCAGCAGCTTCCGGGACAGCATTGATCAGCCCCAGCATTTT	CASSFRDSIDQPQHF
TRBV6-5	NA	TRBJ2-7	NA	TGTGCCAGCGCTACAGGGATAGGGGAGCAGTACTTC	CASATGIGEQYF
TRBV30	NA	TRBJ1-1	few	TGTGCCTCTTTGGGCCTCGGCGGCACTGAAGCTTTCTTT	CASLGLGGTEAFF
TRBV19	TRBD2	TRBJ2-1	NA	TGTGCCAGTTCCGCTAGCGGGGGGGCCAATGAGCAGTTCTTC	CASSASGGANEQFF
TRBV15	TRBD1	TRBJ1-2	NA	TGTGCCACCAGCAGTACTCGTACGGGACAGCACTATGGCTACACCTTC	CATSSTRTGQHYGYTF
TRBV7-2	TRBD1	TRBJ2-5	NA	TGTGCCAGCAGCGCCACCGGGACAGGGGATTCCTTGGAGACCCAGTACTTC	CASSATGTGDSLETQYF
TRBV5-1	NA	TRBJ2-2	NA	TGCGCCAGCAGCTTCTTACAGGGAGGCACCGGGGAGCTGTTTTTT	CASSFLQGGTGELFF
TRBV5-1	TRBD1	TRBJ2-6	NA	TGCGCCAGCAGCTTGACGGGACAGGGAGGGTCTGGGGCCAACGTCCTGACTTTC	CASSLTGQGGSGANVLTF
TRBV7-8	NA	TRBJ2-5	NA	TGTGCCAGCAGCTACCCTGTGGGGGTGCAAGAGACCCAGTACTTC	CASSYPVGVQETQYF
TRBV2	TRBD1	TRBJ1-1	NA	TGTGCCAGCAGTGGGGCCGGGACAGGGGCCGAGGGAGCTTTCTTT	CASSGAGTGAEGAFF
TRBV9	TRBD1	TRBJ1-4	few	TGTGCCAGCAGCGTAGCAGGGACAGGGGTAGAAAAACTGTTTTTT	CASSVAGTGVEKLFF
TRBV9	NA	TRBJ2-7	NA	TGTGCCAGCAGCCCATCAGGGGTAAACGAGCAGTACTTC	CASSPSGVNEQYF
TRBV27	TRBD1	TRBJ2-1	NA	TGTGCCAGCAGTGGCACCGGGACAGGGAAGAATGAGCAGTTCTTC	CASSGTGTGKNEQFF
TRBV5-4	TRBD1	TRBJ2-7	medium-sized	TGTGCCAGCAGCCCCGGACAGGGAAGCCTGCTCGAGCAGTACTTC	CASSPGQGSLLEQYF
TRBV7-2	NA	TRBJ2-3	NA	TGTGCCAGCAGTAGCGGCACAGATACGCAGTATTTT	CASSSGTDTQYF
TRBV18	NA	TRBJ2-7	NA	TGTGCCAGCTCCGTGTCAGGCGGCTTCTACGAGCAGTACTTC	CASSVSGGFYEQYF
TRBV9	NA	TRBJ2-1	NA	TGTGCCAGCAGCGCAACCCTGGAGCTCGGCTACAATGAGCAGTTCTTC	CASSATLELGYNEQFF
TRBV19	TRBD2	TRBJ2-7	NA	TGTGCCAGTAGTTGGGGCGGGAGGAGGATCTACGAGCAGTACTTC	CASSWGGRRIYEQYF
TRBV7-6	TRBD1	TRBJ1-1	NA	TGTGCCAGCAGCCTCACCGGGACAGGAGCTCCTGAAGCTTTCTTT	CASSLTGTGAPEAFF
TRBV18	TRBD2	TRBJ2-3	NA	TGTGCCAGCTCACCTCGGGACTACCTGGCTAGCACAGATACGCAGTATTTT	CASSPRDYLASTDTQYF
TRBV5-5	NA	TRBJ1-1	NA	TGTGCCAGCAGCCATCCCTCGTTGAACACTGAAGCTTTCTTT	CASSHPSLNTEAFF
TRBV11-3	TRBD2	TRBJ2-1	NA	TGTGCCAGCAGCCCCGGCGGACTAGTTACCCATGAGCAGTTCTTC	CASSPGGLVTHEQFF
TRBV2	NA	TRBJ2-3	NA	TGTGCCAGCACTCGGGGCACACTAGCCTACACAGATACGCAGTATTTT	CASTRGTLAYTDTQYF
TRBV9	NA	TRBJ2-7	once	TGTGCCAGCAGCCCAGCGACATCCACCATTGACGAGCAGTACTTC	CASSPATSTIDEQYF
TRBV19	NA	TRBJ2-3	few	TGTGCCAGTAGTTCGACTTTCACAGATACGCAGTATTTT	CASSSTFTDTQYF
TRBV11-2	TRBD2	TRBJ2-1	NA	TGTGCCAGCAGCTTAGAGGGCACTAGCGGGGTCACCGACAATGAGCAGTTCTTC	CASSLEGTSGVTDNEQFF
TRBV4-2	TRBD1	TRBJ2-2	NA	TGTGCCAGCAGCCAAGATTGGACAGGGCGGACCGGGGAGCTGTTTTTT	CASSQDWTGRTGELFF
TRBV6-1	NA	TRBJ1-2	NA	TGTGCTTCCTCAGGGTTGGACAACACCTTC	CASSGLDNTF
TRBV27	NA	TRBJ1-1	NA	TGTGCCAGCAGTTTATCGGGCAGGAACACTGAAGCTTTCTTT	CASSLSGRNTEAFF
TRBV4-1	NA	TRBJ2-7	NA	TGCGCCAGCAGCCTGGACACCCCCGGAGGAGAGCAGTACTTC	CASSLDTPGGEQYF
TRBV9	TRBD1	TRBJ2-1	NA	TGTGCCAGCAGCGTGGAGGACAGGCAGGACGAGCAGTTCTTC	CASSVEDRQDEQFF
TRBV10-2	NA	TRBJ2-5	NA	TGCGCCAGCAGTGAGGTTACCGGGCCGGGGTACTTC	CASSEVTGPGYF
TRBV4-1	NA	TRBJ1-5	NA	TGCGCCAGCAGCCACATTTCACAGGATTATCCGCCCCAGCATTTT	CASSHISQDYPPQHF
TRBV5-4	NA	TRBJ1-2	NA	TGTGCCAGCAGCCTAGACAGTGCCTATGGCTACACCTTC	CASSLDSAYGYTF
TRBV6-5	NA	TRBJ1-1	NA	TGTGCCAGCAGAACGATCACTGAAGCTTTCTTT	CASRTITEAFF
TRBV7-8	NA	TRBJ1-2	NA	TGTGCCAGCAGCTTAGAAGGGGCTGGTGGCTACACCTTC	CASSLEGAGGYTF